This TCR beta chain stems from a study of PD-1 blockade in mismatch repair-deficient tumors. Study-wide background: All were previously treated, progressing patients with 12 mismatch repair-deficient cancer types.

Using immunoSEQ multiplex PCR, the repertoire was profiled, and TCRdb retains in-frame clones only, with some absent. The sample lists approximately 60,000 clones, 70% to 90% occurring once. PCR or immunohistochemistry showed mismatch repair deficiency in every enrolled patient. TCR sequencing covered a few patients who responded to pembrolizumab. As concerns this clone: Its specificity is unknown.

With V trimmed by 7 bases and J by 5 bases, 8 bases remained unmatched. Germline V CDR1 and CDR2: LGHNT, FRNRAP. CDR3 length equals 13 residues. Findings and caveats of the study: Tumor-resident clones, often undetectable pretreatment in blood, expanded then contracted after pembrolizumab.

V usage is TRBV12-5 and J usage is TRBJ2-7; 7 positions match TRBD2. The sample in question was peripheral blood, obtained 52 weeks after starting pembrolizumab. This sequence was found in an adult with mismatch repair-deficient cancer. The CDR3 DNA sequence: TGTGCTAGTGCCAACCGGGACTATCACGAGCAGTACTTC. This sequence encodes CASANRDYHEQYF.